A single sample is the source of the 27 T cell receptor beta chains below, sequenced in a study of human T cells and chemical hapten exposure. TCRdb processed the RACE reads anew with MiXCR; each CDR3 protein has one entry. This table holds about 40,000 distinct CDR3 sequences, approximately 3.5% found once. As for time point: patch test 2, 6 weeks after DPC sensitization. Treatment given: therapeutic diphenylcyclopropenone sensitization with weekly scalp DPC. Sequences were derived from whole blood, sampled in connection with sensitization to the hapten diphenylcyclopropenone (DPC). The receptors were sampled from a man aged 40-49 years with alopecia areata. Some clones in this sample may be carry-over from other donors' samples.

This clonotype was seen only a few times. The chain has TRBV28 and TRBJ1-2; D possibly corresponds to TRBD1 (6 bases). Trimming took 2 bases from V and 5 from J, leaving 9 bases between them. The CDR3 spans 13 residues. The germline gives CDR1 MDHEN, CDR2 SYDVKM. CDR3 sequence (DNA): TGTGCCAGCAGTTTAGTTACAGGGTATGGCTACACCTTC. It is translated as CASSLVTGYGYTF.

This clonotype appeared many times. The chain combines TRBV5-1 with TRBJ2-3; D ambiguous. The length of the CDR3 is 14 residues. V was shortened by 0 bases and J by 2 bases, with 7 bases between the two germline ends. Germline-derived CDR1 and CDR2 are SGHRS and YFSETQ. CDR3 nucleotides: TGCGCCAGCAGCTTGGGGTCTTACACAGATACGCAGTATTTT. It specifies CASSLGSYTDTQYF.

Notes on this clonotype: Since a much larger clone is just one base distant, this may be a read error. This chain joins TRBV7-2 and TRBJ2-1; possible D gene TRBD1, 5 bases. CDR3 size: 12 residues. V lost 6 bases to trimming and J lost 7 bases, with 10 bases between them. Looked up from germline, CDR1 is SGHTA and CDR2 is FQGNSA. This chain's CDR3 is CASRGRGNEQFF. The CDR3 bases are TGTGCCAGCAGAGGAAGGGGAAATGAGCAGTTCTTC.

This clonotype came up many times. The rearrangement joins TRBV6-4 to TRBJ2-3; TRBD1 agrees at 7 bases. This CDR3 contains 15 residues. Trimming at V came to 8 bases and at J to 4 bases, leaving 12 bases not matched to a gene. Germline CDR1 reads MRHNA; CDR2 reads SNTAGT. The chain's CDR3 is CASSFGVQGADTQYF. CDR3 nucleotides: TGTGCCAGCTCTTTCGGCGTGCAGGGGGCAGATACGCAGTATTTT.

There are many counts of this clonotype. This rearrangement joins TRBV5-1 to TRBJ2-1, with 7 bases matching TRBD2. CDR3 length equals 15 residues. Trimming took 4 bases from V and 2 from J; bases not matched to a gene: 6. In germline, CDR1 is SGHRS, CDR2 YFSETQ. CDR3 in DNA: TGCGCCAGCAGCCTGACTAGCTTAGCCTACAATGAGCAGTTCTTC. Translation: CASSLTSLAYNEQFF. The whole variable domain, filled in from reference TRBV5-1 and TRBJ2-1, reads KAGVTQTPRYLIKTRGQQVTLSCSPISGHRSVSWYQQTPGQGLQFLFEYFSETQRNKGNFPGRFSGRQFSNSRSEMNVSTLELGDSALYLCASSLTSLAYNEQFFGPGTRLTVL.

This chain links TRBV20-1 with TRBJ2-7; TRBD1 is a possible D gene (8 bases). Trimming pared 7 bases from V and 5 bases from J, leaving 21 bases between. Per germline, CDR1 DFQATT and CDR2 SNEGSKA (reference sequence). CDR3 length: 14 amino acids. The CDR3 here is CSGYQRQGRDEQYF. Here the CDR3 DNA reads TGCAGTGGATATCAGAGACAGGGGAGGGACGAGCAGTACTTC.

The table lists this clonotype with many counts. This chain links TRBV6-4 with TRBJ1-3; 7 bases align to TRBD1. The CDR3 has 16 residues. The V gene end was trimmed by 4 bases and the J gene end by 0 bases; junction bases not matched to a gene: 6. Germline loops: CDR1 MRHNA, CDR2 SNTAGT. CDR3 in amino acids: CASSATGADSGNTIYF. The CDR3 bases are TGTGCCAGCAGTGCCACAGGGGCCGACTCTGGAAACACCATATATTTT.

This clonotype was recorded at least ten times. V usage is TRBV9 and J usage is TRBJ1-5; D is ambiguous. Deletions cut 0 bases from V and 1 base from J, with 8 bases between. The germline gives CDR1 SGDLS, CDR2 YYNGEE. The CDR3 covers 15 residues. The CDR3 protein is CASSVGATSNQPQHF. CDR3 DNA: TGTGCCAGCAGCGTAGGGGCGACGAGCAATCAGCCCCAGCATTTT.

This clonotype was recorded many times. J is TRBJ1-3 and V is TRBV12-3 or TRBV12-4, with D unclear. The ends were cut back, 5 bases at V and 3 bases at J, with 8 bases in the middle. There are 13 residues in the CDR3. In DNA, the CDR3 is TGTGCCAGCAGTCCCCTCCTTGGAAACACCATATATTTT. Protein: CASSPLLGNTIYF.

This clonotype occurred many times. The gene calls are TRBV28 and TRBJ2-7, with 10 bases that match TRBD1. Germline CDR1 and CDR2: MDHEN and SYDVKM. The CDR3 has 15 amino acids. V lost 2 bases, J lost 6 bases, and 7 bases stayed unmatched. CDR3 sequence (DNA): TGTGCCAGCAGTTTAGCCGGGACAGGGGTTCTCGAGCAGTACTTC. Its translation is CASSLAGTGVLEQYF.

As concerns this clonotype: A much more abundant neighbour one base away suggests this may be a read error. V is TRBV6-1 and J is TRBJ1-4, with D unresolved. This CDR3 comprises 13 residues. The V gene's germline CDR1 is MNHNS and CDR2 SASEGT. The CDR3 DNA reads as TGTGCCAGAAGTGAAGGCCCTCAGCGGAAACTGTTTTTT. It specifies CARSEGPQRKLFF.

This clonotype was detected ten times or more. This chain's CDR3 is CASSGQGWNEQFF. As DNA, the CDR3 is TGTGCCAGCTCTGGACAGGGGTGGAATGAGCAGTTCTTC. The V call is TRBV6-1, the J call TRBJ2-1, with 9 positions matching TRBD1. In germline, CDR1 is MNHNS, CDR2 SASEGT. J gave up 7 bases and V 8 bases, and 6 bases lay outside the gene matches. CDR3 length equals 13 residues.

This clonotype was counted ten times or more. This rearrangement joins TRBV10-2 to TRBJ2-3; 7 bases align to TRBD2. The germline V gene has CDR1 WSHSY and CDR2 SAAADI. V lost 10 bases to trimming and J lost 4 bases; unmatched junction nucleotides: 8. This CDR3 has 13 residues. CDR3 DNA: TGCGCCACCACGACTAGCCCACCAGATACGCAGTATTTT. Its protein product is CATTTSPPDTQYF.

This clonotype was detected ten times or more. The chain links TRBV28 to TRBJ2-1; maybe TRBD2 (6 bases). The CDR3 totals 15 residues. With 3 bases removed from V and 6 bases from J, the gap between germline ends came to 15 bases. Germline assignment: CDR1 MDHEN and CDR2 SYDVKM. For the CDR3, the DNA is TGTGCCAGCAGTTTTGGGCTAGCGAGGGCCAATGAGCAGTTCTTC. Its protein is CASSFGLARANEQFF.

This clonotype came up many times. The chain employs TRBV12-3 or TRBV12-4 and TRBJ2-6; TRBD2 agrees at 11 bases. V dropped 6 bases and J dropped 0; count of bases not matched to a gene: 7. The CDR3 loop spans 18 amino acids. Here the CDR3 DNA reads TGTGCCAGCAGGCTTAGCGGGAGGGTTTTCTCTGGGGCCAACGTCCTGACTTTC. Encoded protein: CASRLSGRVFSGANVLTF.

This clonotype was recorded many times. The V call is TRBV7-3, the J call TRBJ2-5, with unresolved D. Germline CDR1 and CDR2: SGHTA and FQGTGA. This CDR3 has 13 amino acids. Trimming stripped 5 bases from V and 0 bases from J, with 7 bases between. The CDR3 is CASSAGYQETQYF. CDR3 DNA sequence: TGTGCCAGCAGCGCCGGGTACCAAGAGACCCAGTACTTC. Full variable domain (remainder filled in from reference TRBV7-3 and TRBJ2-5): GAGVSQTPSNKVTEKGKYVELRCDPISGHTALYWYRQSLGQGPEFLIYFQGTGAADDSGLPNDRFFAVRPEGSVSTLKIQRTERGDSAVYLCASSAGYQETQYFGPGTRLLVL.

Ten or more counts support this clonotype. The chain couples TRBV28 to TRBJ2-5; maybe TRBD2 (6 bases). V lost 5 bases to trimming and J lost 4 bases, with 14 bases between them. This CDR3 spans 14 amino acids. Per germline, CDR1 MDHEN and CDR2 SYDVKM. CDR3 in DNA: TGTGCCAGCAGTCCGGAGGGGAGAGGAGAGACCCAGTACTTC. It specifies CASSPEGRGETQYF.

The rearrangement links TRBV5-1 to TRBJ2-5, with D perhaps matching TRBD1 (6 bases). Germline CDR1 is SGHRS and CDR2 is YFSETQ. This CDR3 contains 15 residues. Trimming removed 0 bases from V and 0 bases from J, with 9 bases in between. The CDR3 region is CASSLGGQYQETQYF. The CDR3 nucleotides are TGCGCCAGCAGCTTGGGCGGACAGTACCAAGAGACCCAGTACTTC.

This sequence joins TRBV11-3 and TRBJ2-1; tentatively, D is TRBD1 or TRBD2 (5 bases each). Germline loops: CDR1 SGHNT, CDR2 YENEEA. CDR3 length: 15 amino acids. The V end lost 1 base, the J end lost 8 bases, and 15 bases lay between the germline ends. As DNA, the CDR3 is TGTGCCAGCAGCTTAGGTGGCCAGCGAGGGGATGAGCAGTTCTTC. This encodes CASSLGGQRGDEQFF.

This clonotype was recorded at least ten times. The chain employs TRBV20-1 and TRBJ2-6; perhaps TRBD2 as D (5 bases). Trimming left V 0 bases short and J 0 bases short, with 24 bases between. The CDR3 totals 21 residues. Germline V gene lookup returns CDR1 DFQATT and CDR2 SNEGSKA (reference sequence). This CDR3 is CSARDDGKGWSKNSGANVLTF. DNA for the CDR3: TGCAGTGCTAGAGATGACGGGAAAGGTTGGAGCAAGAACTCTGGGGCCAACGTCCTGACTTTC.

By sample fraction, this clonotype is medium-sized. The chain employs TRBV10-3 and TRBJ1-5; no reliable D call. The CDR3 is 15 residues long. Germline V gives CDR1 ENHRY, CDR2 SYGVKD. Between the trimmed V and J ends, which lost 2 bases and 0 bases, there was a span of 8 bases. The CDR3 region is CAISEGSLSNQPQHF. The CDR3 bases are TGTGCCATCAGTGAGGGGAGCCTTAGCAATCAGCCCCAGCATTTT.

This clonotype was detected ten times or more. The chain joins TRBV19 to TRBJ1-4; 9 nucleotides match TRBD1. The junction had 4 bases not matched to a gene; V was cut back by 6 bases and J by 14 bases. Per germline, CDR1 LNHDA and CDR2 SQIVND (reference sequence). The CDR3 contains 11 residues. CDR3 residues: CASSNRGPLFF. CDR3 DNA sequence: TGTGCCAGTAGCAACAGGGGGCCCCTGTTTTTT.

This clonotype appeared many times. The chain joins TRBV27 to TRBJ1-4; D remains unclear. Deletions cut 3 bases from V and 1 base from J, with 9 bases between. The V gene's germline CDR1 is MNHEY and CDR2 SMNVEV (reference sequence). The CDR3 totals 15 residues. Here the CDR3 reads CASSFMGRTNEKLFF. CDR3 DNA: TGTGCCAGCAGTTTTATGGGTAGAACTAATGAAAAACTGTTTTTT. The whole variable domain, remainder taken from reference TRBV27 and TRBJ1-4, is EAQVTQNPRYLITVTGKKLTVTCSQNMNHEYMSWYRQDPGLGLRQIYYSMNVEVTDKGDVPEGYKVSRKEKRNFPLILESPSPNQTSLYFCASSFMGRTNEKLFFGSGTQLSVL.

In this sample, this clonotype turned up many times. The V and J genes are TRBV18 and TRBJ2-5; TRBD2 matches at 10 bases. The CDR3 totals 20 residues. The V and J ends lost 0 bases and 0 bases, in that order; junction bases with no gene match: 13. CDR1 and CDR2 from the germline V gene are KGHSH and LQKENI. CDR3 residues: CASSPPRTSGSLSYQETQYF. For the CDR3, the DNA is TGTGCCAGCTCACCACCTAGGACTAGCGGATCCCTCTCGTACCAAGAGACCCAGTACTTC.

The chain links TRBV5-1 to TRBJ1-4; D might be TRBD1 (5 bases). V lost 4 bases and J lost 5, with 18 bases in between. Germline loops: CDR1 SGHRS, CDR2 YFSETQ. This CDR3 has 16 amino acids. The DNA of the CDR3 is TGCGCCAGCAGCGCCGGTACAGGCGCCCAGAATGAAAAACTGTTTTTT. This translates into CASSAGTGAQNEKLFF. Looking up the rest from reference TRBV5-1 and TRBJ1-4 gives the full variable domain: KAGVTQTPRYLIKTRGQQVTLSCSPISGHRSVSWYQQTPGQGLQFLFEYFSETQRNKGNFPGRFSGRQFSNSRSEMNVSTLELGDSALYLCASSAGTGAQNEKLFFGSGTQLSVL.

This clonotype was seen a few times. The CDR3 here is CASSSGSGNTIYF. The CDR3 DNA is TGTGCCAGCAGTTCGGGGAGTGGAAACACCATATATTTT. The chain recombines TRBV11-2 with TRBJ1-3; no clear D gene. This CDR3 is 13 amino acids long. Germline assignment: CDR1 SGHAT and CDR2 FQNNGV. V was clipped by 6 bases and J by 3 bases, with 9 bases between them. Based on the CDR3 plus reference TRBV11-2 and TRBJ1-3, the full variable domain is EAGVAQSPRYKIIEKRQSVAFWCNPISGHATLYWYQQILGQGPKLLIQFQNNGVVDDSQLPKDRFSAERLKGVDSTLKIQPAKLEDSAVYLCASSSGSGNTIYFGEGSWLTVV.

Ten or more counts support this clonotype. The genes are TRBV11-2 and TRBJ2-1; D possibly corresponds to TRBD1 (5 bases). The CDR3 runs to 15 residues. Germline V lookup: CDR1 SGHAT, CDR2 FQNNGV. The V end lost 2 bases, the J end lost 3 bases, and 11 bases lay between the germline ends. The CDR3 spells CASSLQGFSYNEQFF. CDR3 coding DNA: TGTGCCAGCAGCTTACAGGGCTTTAGCTACAATGAGCAGTTCTTC.